Here is one T cell receptor beta chain with its context. Original processing notes: Counts of nucleated cells, estimated from reference gene primer amplification, were obtained. TCRdb's copy holds only in-frame clones and misses some; the assay was immunoSEQ multiplex PCR. Clone size and V and J calls were adopted from that table, with D and trimming inferred from the DNA. The table has fewer than 700,000 clones, 85% to 90% seen once; the top ten hold 7.5% to 9.5%. The data stem from a study of blood T cell repertoires in COVID-19. V lost 5 bases and J lost 9; bases outside the gene matches: 11. CDR3 length: 15 residues. CDR1 is MNHEY, CDR2 SMNVEV, per germline (reference sequence). While infection was still active, Seattle patients were enrolled and then followed longitudinally.

The sample was peripheral blood. The clonotype was recovered from a woman in her 50s with COVID-19, enrolled during active disease. The chain recombines TRBV27 with TRBJ2-1, with 9 bases aligning to TRBD2. The CDR3 protein is CASSAWGGGAVEQFF. CDR3 sequence (DNA): TGTGCCAGCAGTGCGTGGGGCGGGGGGGCCGTTGAGCAGTTCTTC.